The 3 T cell receptor beta chains given below trace back to one sample, sequenced in a study of control samples from healthy donors and cancer patients (dated by TCRdb to 2018 to 2020). To prepare the library, the immunoSEQ multiplex PCR assay was applied. The table was pulled from immuneACCESS by TCRdb, which kept in-frame rearrangements only. Such tables lose some clones; where checked, under half of the loss comes from unresolved V genes, and the rest has no known cause. The sample table holds 90,000 to 100,000 clones, of which around three quarters were seen once. Approximately 10% of the sample belongs to the ten largest clones. The sample comprised blood. The receptors were gathered from a woman aged 25-40 years in good health.

This rearrangement joins TRBV5-1 to TRBJ2-3, with a tentative D call TRBD2 (5 bases). The germline V and J ends were trimmed by 1 base and 5 bases, with 8 bases remaining between them. Germline V gene sequence: CDR1 SGHRS, CDR2 YFSETQ. The CDR3 length is 13 residues. This chain's CDR3 is CASSLTAGDTQYF. In DNA, the CDR3 is TGCGCCAGCAGCTTGACGGCGGGAGATACGCAGTATTTT.

The chain recombines TRBV19 with TRBJ2-7, with 12 positions matching TRBD2. V was pared by 5 bases and J by 6 bases, with 14 bases of the junction left unmatched. CDR1 and CDR2 from the germline V gene are LNHDA and SQIVND (reference sequence). This CDR3 region has 17 residues. DNA for the CDR3: TGTGCCAGTAGTTCAACTAGCGGGGGGATGGGTTGGGGCGAGCAGTACTTC. It codes for CASSSTSGGMGWGEQYF.

This sequence joins TRBV19 and TRBJ1-3; no clear D. Trimming stripped 4 bases from V and 0 bases from J, with 10 bases between. Germline CDR1 LNHDA, CDR2 SQIVND (reference sequence). The CDR3 loop spans 15 amino acids. This chain's CDR3 is CASSSGVHSGNTIYF. The CDR3 DNA sequence: TGTGCCAGTAGTAGCGGGGTCCACTCTGGAAACACCATATATTTT.